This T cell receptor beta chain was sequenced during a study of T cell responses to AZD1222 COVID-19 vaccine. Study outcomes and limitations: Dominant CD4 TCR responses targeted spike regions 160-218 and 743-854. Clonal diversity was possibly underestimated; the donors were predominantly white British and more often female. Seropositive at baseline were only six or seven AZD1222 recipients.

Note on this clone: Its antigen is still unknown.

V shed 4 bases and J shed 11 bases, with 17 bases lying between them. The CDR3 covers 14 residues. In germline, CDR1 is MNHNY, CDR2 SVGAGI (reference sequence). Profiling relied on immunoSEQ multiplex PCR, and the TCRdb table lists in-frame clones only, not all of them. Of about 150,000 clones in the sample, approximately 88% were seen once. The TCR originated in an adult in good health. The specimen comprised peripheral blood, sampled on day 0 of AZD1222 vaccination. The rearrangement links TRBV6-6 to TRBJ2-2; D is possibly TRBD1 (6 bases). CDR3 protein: CASSLTGPYSELFF. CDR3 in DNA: TGTGCCAGCAGTTTGACAGGACCCTATAGTGAGCTGTTTTTT.